The 23 T cell receptor beta chains given below trace back to one sample, sequenced in a study of T-cell memory formation after mild COVID-19. A single record per CDR3 protein comes from TCRdb applying MiXCR to the 5' RACE reads. The repertoire includes approximately 300,000 distinct CDR3 sequences, 15% to 20% of them detected once, and 22% sits in the top ten. Sequenced material: PBMCs or a T cell subset sorted from them (not recorded which). Every receptor here comes from a man aged 18 to 30 who had mild COVID-19 (a few samples of this study predate the infection). Cell type and time point are not known.

This clonotype was found a few times. This chain connects TRBV20-1 to TRBJ2-2, with TRBD1 matching 7 bases. The CDR3 has 15 amino acids. Germline V gene data show CDR1 as DFQATT and CDR2 as SNEGSKA (reference sequence). The J segment lost 4 bases and the V segment lost 2 bases, leaving 7 bases of the junction unmatched. The CDR3 protein is CSARTPGQSTGELFF. In DNA, the CDR3 is TGCAGTGCTAGAACCCCGGGACAGTCCACCGGGGAGCTGTTTTTT.

This clonotype was observed at least ten times. This chain joins TRBV27 and TRBJ1-5; TRBD1 might be the D (5 bases). This CDR3 region has 14 residues. CDR1 and CDR2 (germline): MNHEY, SMNVEV (reference sequence). With 5 bases removed from V and 3 bases from J, the gap between germline ends came to 11 bases. The CDR3 region is CASSPGTVNQPQHF. The CDR3 coding sequence is TGTGCCAGCAGTCCCGGGACGGTCAATCAGCCCCAGCATTTT.

This clonotype was counted a few times. V and J are TRBV5-4 and TRBJ1-1; tentatively, D is TRBD1 (6 bases). Germline assignment: CDR1 SGHNT and CDR2 YYREEE (reference sequence). The CDR3 runs 15 residues. V was cut by 1 base and J by 1 base, with 11 bases left in between. The CDR3 sequence: CASSLRGGGNTEAFF. As DNA, the CDR3 is TGTGCCAGCAGCTTGAGGGGGGGTGGGAACACTGAAGCTTTCTTT.

The J gene is TRBJ1-5, the V gene TRBV27; no clear D gene. The CDR3 is made up of 14 amino acids. Germline CDR1 reads MNHEY; CDR2 reads SMNVEV (reference sequence). V was shortened by 5 bases and J by 6 bases, with 14 bases between the two germline ends. The CDR3 bases are TGTGCCAGCAGTCGGACGGCTGGGAGTCAGCCCCAGCATTTT. Its translation is CASSRTAGSQPQHF.

Of note for this clonotype: This may be a read error: a much more frequent sequence differs by one nucleotide. V and J are TRBV14 and TRBJ2-7; TRBD1 is a possible D gene (5 bases). This CDR3 has 13 amino acids. Germline CDR1 SGHDN, CDR2 FVKESK. CDR3 sequence (DNA): TGTGCCAGCGGCCAGGACATCGCCTACGAGCAGTACTTC. As protein: CASGQDIAYEQYF.

A few counts support this clonotype. This chain joins TRBV25-1 and TRBJ2-1; TRBD2 matches 10 bases. Germline lookup yields CDR1 MGHDK and CDR2 SYGVNS. V shed 6 bases and J 3 bases; nucleotides not matched to a gene: 8. This CDR3 spans 16 amino acids. The CDR3 here is CASRSERGGNYNEQFF. Here the CDR3 DNA reads TGTGCCAGCAGATCTGAGCGGGGGGGCAACTACAATGAGCAGTTCTTC.

This clonotype was seen more than once but under ten times. CDR3 bases: TGCGCCAGCAGCTTGGGACCGGGTCCCAGGCAGGGCGAGCAGTACTTC. Translation gives CASSLGPGPRQGEQYF. The chain combines TRBV5-1 with TRBJ2-7, with D possibly being TRBD1 (5 bases). Germline assignment: CDR1 SGHRS and CDR2 YFSETQ. V was trimmed by 0 bases and J by 6 bases, leaving 19 bases between them. CDR3 length: 16 amino acids.

This clonotype turned up a few times. The chain carries TRBV5-1 and TRBJ1-1; the D is unclear. The V gene lost 0 bases and the J gene lost 0 bases, with 15 bases spanning the gap. Germline loops: CDR1 SGHRS, CDR2 YFSETQ. The CDR3 is 17 amino acids. CDR3 in amino acids: CASSLALAGSLNTEAFF. The CDR3 DNA reads as TGCGCCAGCAGCTTGGCCTTAGCCGGGTCCCTGAACACTGAAGCTTTCTTT.

The chain combines TRBV10-3 with TRBJ2-3; either TRBD1 or TRBD2 may fit D (5 bases each). CDR1 and CDR2 from the germline V gene are ENHRY and SYGVKD. V lost 8 bases and J 2 bases, leaving 11 bases between the germline ends. The CDR3 has 13 residues. The CDR3 loop is CAILGVPTDTQYF. The CDR3 coding sequence is TGTGCCATCCTGGGGGTCCCCACAGATACGCAGTATTTT.

The V and J genes are TRBV6-1 and TRBJ2-2; TRBD1 agrees at 12 bases. The J segment lost 4 bases and the V segment lost 4 bases, leaving 4 bases of the junction unmatched. Germline CDR1 is MNHNS and CDR2 is SASEGT. The CDR3 runs to 16 residues. The CDR3 region has the DNA TGTGCCAGCAGTGCACGGGACAGGGGGCGCACCGGGGAGCTGTTTTTT. Translating it yields CASSARDRGRTGELFF.

This clonotype was picked up many times. The chain employs TRBV7-6 and TRBJ2-2, with TRBD2 as a possible D gene (5 bases). The V gene lost 1 base and the J gene lost 5 bases, with 8 bases spanning the gap. This CDR3 has 14 residues. CDR1 and CDR2 from the germline V gene are SGHVS and FNYEAQ. In nucleotides, the CDR3 is TGTGCCAGCAGCTTAGTCGGGGAAACCGGGGAGCTGTTTTTT. The encoded protein is CASSLVGETGELFF.

The rearrangement joins TRBV7-2 to TRBJ1-3; TRBD1 aligns across 7 bases. The trim removed 5 bases at V and 1 base at J, leaving 2 bases unmatched. Germline CDR1 is SGHTA and CDR2 is FQGNSA. The CDR3 loop spans 14 amino acids. The CDR3 sequence is CASSQTGSGNTIYF. The CDR3 nucleotides are TGTGCCAGCAGCCAGACAGGGTCTGGAAACACCATATATTTT. Variable domain in full (rest from reference TRBV7-2 and TRBJ1-3): GAGVSQSPSNKVTEKGKDVELRCDPISGHTALYWYRQSLGQGLEFLIYFQGNSAPDKSGLPSDRFSAERTGGSVSTLTIQRTQQEDSAVYLCASSQTGSGNTIYFGEGSWLTVV.

Only a few counts were recorded for this clonotype. The genes are TRBV10-3 and TRBJ2-1, with D maybe TRBD1 (5 bases). Between the trimmed V and J ends, which lost 8 bases and 0 bases, there was a span of 14 bases. Germline loops: CDR1 ENHRY, CDR2 SYGVKD. The CDR3 loop spans 15 amino acids. The CDR3 sequence is CAIQLGGASYNEQFF. For the CDR3, the DNA is TGTGCCATCCAGTTGGGTGGGGCCTCCTACAATGAGCAGTTCTTC.

This clonotype showed up just a few times. The chain joins TRBV10-1 to TRBJ2-3; 8 bases are shared with TRBD2. This CDR3 is built from 14 residues. The germline gives CDR1 WNHNN, CDR2 SYGVQD (reference sequence). J lost 7 bases, V lost 1 base, and 4 bases had no gene match. In nucleotides, the CDR3 is TGCGCCAGCAGTGAGTGGACTAGCCCATATACGCAGTATTTT. It yields the protein CASSEWTSPYTQYF.

V is TRBV27 and J is TRBJ1-5; 11 bases line up with TRBD1. V trimming: 6 bases; J trimming: 4 bases; junction bases outside the gene matches: 5. The CDR3 spans 15 residues. Germline lookup yields CDR1 MNHEY and CDR2 SMNVEV (reference sequence). CDR3 region: CASSQGQGANQPQHF. The CDR3 coding sequence is TGTGCCAGCAGCCAAGGACAGGGGGCGAATCAGCCCCAGCATTTT.

This clonotype was detected a few times. The chain recombines TRBV4-2 with TRBJ2-2; 8 bases map to TRBD1. CDR1 is LGHNA and CDR2 is YNFKEQ in the germline V gene. The V and J ends lost 8 bases and 0 bases, in that order; junction bases with no gene match: 5. The CDR3 spans 15 residues. CDR3 sequence: CASRWDRTNTGELFF. CDR3 bases: TGTGCCAGCCGCTGGGACAGGACGAACACCGGGGAGCTGTTTTTT.

This clonotype was seen repeatedly, ten times or more. The rearrangement links TRBV7-2 to TRBJ2-5; no reliable D call. Per the germline V gene, CDR1 is SGHTA and CDR2 is FQGNSA. There are 13 residues in the CDR3. V was cut by 5 bases and J by 1 base, with 8 bases left in between. The CDR3 region is CASSRATQETQYF. The CDR3 region has the DNA TGTGCCAGCAGCCGCGCCACCCAAGAGACCCAGTACTTC. The full variable domain, in which reference TRBV7-2 and TRBJ2-5 provide the parts outside the CDR3, is GAGVSQSPSNKVTEKGKDVELRCDPISGHTALYWYRQSLGQGLEFLIYFQGNSAPDKSGLPSDRFSAERTGGSVSTLTIQRTQQEDSAVYLCASSRATQETQYFGPGTRLLVL.

The chain combines TRBV12-3 or TRBV12-4 with TRBJ2-1; D might be TRBD1 (6 bases). This CDR3 spans 15 amino acids. V was pared by 3 bases and J by 2 bases, with 11 bases between. The CDR3 DNA reads TGTGCCAGCAGTTTGGGGGCGGAGGCCTACAATGAGCAGTTCTTC. This translates into CASSLGAEAYNEQFF.

This clonotype was seen only a few times. The genes are TRBV19 and TRBJ1-1; 7 bases are shared with TRBD1. V shed 5 bases and J 0 bases; nucleotides not matched to a gene: 3. This CDR3 comprises 14 residues. CDR1 LNHDA and CDR2 SQIVND come from the germline V gene (reference sequence). The CDR3, as DNA: TGTGCCAGTAGTCAGACAGGGATGAACACTGAAGCTTTCTTT. It is translated as CASSQTGMNTEAFF. Combining the CDR3 with reference TRBV19 and TRBJ1-1 gives the whole variable domain DGGITQSPKYLFRKEGQNVTLSCEQNLNHDAMYWYRQDPGQGLRLIYYSQIVNDFQKGDIAEGYSVSREKKESFPLTVTSAQKNPTAFYLCASSQTGMNTEAFFGQGTRLTVV.

The V call is TRBV7-9, the J call TRBJ1-3; weak D call: TRBD1 (5 bases). Trimming shortened V by 4 bases and J by 0 bases, and 13 bases separated the two germline ends. Germline V gene data show CDR1 as SEHNR and CDR2 as FQNEAQ (reference sequence). The CDR3 length is 16 residues. In nucleotides, the CDR3 is TGTGCCAGCAGCTCGGCGGGGACCTACTCTGGAAACACCATATATTTT. Protein: CASSSAGTYSGNTIYF.

This chain joins TRBV5-6 and TRBJ1-2; D unclear. The CDR3 loop spans 16 amino acids. Trimming stripped 0 bases from V and 3 bases from J, with 15 bases between. Germline V gene lookup returns CDR1 SGHDT and CDR2 YYEEEE. The CDR3 region is CASSLDRISGYYGYTF. Here the CDR3 DNA reads TGTGCCAGCAGCTTGGATAGGATCAGCGGGTACTATGGCTACACCTTC.

This clonotype was counted only a few times. The chain uses TRBV7-3 and TRBJ2-1; perhaps TRBD2 as D (5 bases). In germline, CDR1 is SGHTA, CDR2 FQGTGA. There are 14 residues in the CDR3. Between the trimmed V and J ends, which lost 3 bases and 10 bases, there was a span of 16 bases. Here the CDR3 reads CASSFDEGAREQFF. The CDR3 DNA follows: TGTGCCAGCAGCTTTGACGAGGGAGCGAGGGAGCAGTTCTTC.

This clonotype occurred many times. This rearrangement joins TRBV5-1 to TRBJ2-3; unclear D gene. Germline V gene data show CDR1 as SGHRS and CDR2 as YFSETQ. The CDR3 runs 14 residues. Trimming stripped 0 bases from V and 0 bases from J, with 5 bases between. The DNA for the CDR3 is TGCGCCAGCAGCTTGGAGACCAGCACAGATACGCAGTATTTT. Protein: CASSLETSTDTQYF.